This T cell receptor beta chain comes out of a study of blood T cell repertoires in COVID-19. Turning to the study itself: Material from acute and convalescent COVID-19 was sourced from the United States, Italy and Spain. From T cells, B-cell-depleted T cells, or PBMCs came the material, which was cDNA or gDNA.

Trimming took off 2 bases at V and 4 bases at J, with 8 bases between the two ends. There are 13 residues in the CDR3. CDR1 is MDHEN and CDR2 is SYDVKM in the germline V gene. TCRdb's copy holds only in-frame clones and misses some; the assay was immunoSEQ multiplex PCR. In the table there are 120,000 to 150,000 clones, around 84% of which are singletons. The sequence was obtained from a man under 40 with COVID-19, enrolled during active disease. The chain joins TRBV28 to TRBJ1-1, with D possibly being TRBD1 (6 bases). The sample consisted of peripheral blood. CDR3 DNA: TGTGCCAGCAGTTTAAGAGGGGGCACTGAAGCTTTCTTT. Its protein product is CASSLRGGTEAFF.